Listed below are T cell receptor beta chains from one sample, sequenced in a study of blood T cell repertoires in COVID-19. Assay used: immunoSEQ multiplex PCR; TCRdb lists only in-frame clones, some missing. The table lists about 150,000 clones, about 90% of them singletons. Material for sequencing was peripheral blood. Receptors originate from a man at least 80 years old with acute or convalescent COVID-19. Both conserved end residues are trimmed from each CDR3.

v_call | cdr3_aa
TRBV6-5 | ASSHGTSVAGELF
TRBV7-3 | ASSFGGKAEAF
TRBV5-1 | ASRDLTGGVRDGYT
TRBV3-1/TRBV3-2 | ASSPGTYNTEAF
TRBV7-2 | ASSSRQGLGYT
TRBV20-1 | SASRGSGELF
TRBV5-1 | ASSFGTSNEKLF
TRBV29-1 | SVGEDYGYT
TRBV3-1/TRBV3-2 | ASSQSPGTAYEQY
TRBV14 | ASSPGASASFEQF
TRBV28 | ASSVPGQGGLEQF
TRBV14 | ASSHGGKDRNYGYT
TRBV27 | ACGPRDQY
TRBV27 | ASSLGGQLSTQY